Below, 20 T cell receptor beta chains from the same sample are listed, as sequenced in a study of blood T cell repertoires in COVID-19. Profiling relied on immunoSEQ multiplex PCR, and the TCRdb table lists in-frame clones only, not all of them. This table has about 330,000 clones, roughly 90% appearing once. Sequenced material: PBMCs or T cells enriched from blood (not recorded which). Every receptor here comes from a woman aged 25-40 years who had recovered from COVID-19.

The genes are TRBV5-1 and TRBJ2-1, with 9 positions matching TRBD2. V dropped 1 base and J dropped 5; count of bases not matched to a gene: 4. This CDR3 has 15 amino acids. The germline V gene has CDR1 SGHRS and CDR2 YFSETQ. Written as DNA, the CDR3 is TGCGCCAGCAGCTTGAGGCTAGCGGGGAACAATGAGCAGTTCTTC. Translation: CASSLRLAGNNEQFF.

J is TRBJ1-4 and V is TRBV9; 8 bases are a match to TRBD1. Per germline, CDR1 SGDLS and CDR2 YYNGEE. V gave up 3 bases and J gave up 3 bases; unmatched junction bases: 1. This CDR3 comprises 14 residues. The CDR3 DNA reads TGTGCCAGCAGCGGACAGGGGTCTAATGAAAAACTGTTTTTT. Its translation is CASSGQGSNEKLFF.

V gene TRBV28 combines with J gene TRBJ2-5; 10 bases line up with TRBD1. The CDR3 is made up of 17 amino acids. V shed 2 bases and J 2 bases; nucleotides not matched to a gene: 8. Per the germline V gene, CDR1 is MDHEN and CDR2 is SYDVKM. The CDR3 protein is CASSLPGGTGVQETQYF. The CDR3 coding sequence is TGTGCCAGCAGTTTACCCGGCGGGACAGGGGTTCAAGAGACCCAGTACTTC.

The chain employs TRBV28 and TRBJ1-1; perhaps TRBD1 as D (5 bases). CDR3 length equals 14 residues. Germline V gene sequence: CDR1 MDHEN, CDR2 SYDVKM. V was shortened by 6 bases and J by 7 bases, with 18 bases between the two germline ends. The CDR3 spells CASSHGGIGGEAFF. The CDR3 coding sequence is TGTGCCAGCAGCCACGGGGGGATTGGTGGTGAAGCTTTCTTT.

The chain couples TRBV7-3 to TRBJ2-3; D call uncertain. Germline values: CDR1 SGHTA, CDR2 FQGTGA. The CDR3 extends over 13 amino acids. Trimming pared 6 bases from V and 4 bases from J, leaving 11 bases between. This CDR3 is CASRQVGSDTQYF. The CDR3 bases are TGTGCCAGCAGGCAAGTCGGTTCAGATACGCAGTATTTT.

The V and J genes are TRBV11-2 and TRBJ1-5; 7 bases are a match to TRBD1. J was trimmed by 6 bases and V by 5 bases; bases with no gene match: 10. CDR1 is SGHAT and CDR2 is FQNNGV in the germline V gene. The CDR3 contains 15 residues. The CDR3 is CASSVQGTGSQPQHF. In nucleotides, the CDR3 is TGTGCCAGCAGCGTACAGGGGACTGGCAGTCAGCCCCAGCATTTT.

The genes are TRBV7-9 and TRBJ2-7; D perhaps matches TRBD2 (5 bases). This CDR3 spans 16 amino acids. The V end was cut by 4 bases, the J end by 0 bases, with 16 bases between. The germline V gene has CDR1 SEHNR and CDR2 FQNEAQ (reference sequence). The CDR3 protein is CASSSTVTGSSYEQYF. DNA of the CDR3: TGTGCCAGCAGCTCTACCGTGACGGGGAGCTCCTACGAGCAGTACTTC.

This clone has a handful of counts. The rearrangement links TRBV3-1 (or the pseudogene TRBV3-2) to TRBJ2-7; possible D gene TRBD2, 5 bases. CDR1 and CDR2 from the germline V gene are LGHDT and YNNKEL (reference sequence). This CDR3 has 13 amino acids. The germline V and J ends were trimmed by 8 bases and 1 base, with 12 bases remaining between them. This CDR3 reads CASHRGWSYEQYF. DNA for the CDR3: TGTGCCAGCCATCGGGGATGGTCCTACGAGCAGTACTTC.

The chain uses TRBV5-1 and TRBJ2-5; TRBD1 matches 7 bases. CDR1 SGHRS and CDR2 YFSETQ come from the germline V gene. The CDR3 totals 15 residues. V gave up 4 bases and J gave up 2 bases; unmatched junction bases: 8. The CDR3 DNA reads as TGCGCCAGCAGCCTGAGACAGGGATGGCAAGAGACCCAGTACTTC. Protein: CASSLRQGWQETQYF. Full variable domain (missing parts from reference TRBV5-1 and TRBJ2-5): KAGVTQTPRYLIKTRGQQVTLSCSPISGHRSVSWYQQTPGQGLQFLFEYFSETQRNKGNFPGRFSGRQFSNSRSEMNVSTLELGDSALYLCASSLRQGWQETQYFGPGTRLLVL.

This chain links TRBV14 with TRBJ2-7; no definite D call. Trimming shortened V by 0 bases and J by 1 base, and 7 bases separated the two germline ends. CDR1 SGHDN and CDR2 FVKESK come from the germline V gene. This CDR3 has 14 residues. The CDR3 nucleotides are TGTGCCAGCAGCCAAGATTTAATTTCCTACGAGCAGTACTTC. Its translation: CASSQDLISYEQYF.

This clone appeared once. The chain links TRBV6-4 to TRBJ2-1; tentatively, D is TRBD2 (6 bases). The germline gives CDR1 MRHNA, CDR2 SNTAGT. CDR3 length equals 14 residues. Trimming pared 5 bases from V and 0 bases from J, leaving 8 bases between. CDR3 in amino acids: CASSLSGSYNEQFF. The CDR3 DNA reads as TGTGCCAGCAGTCTTAGCGGCTCCTACAATGAGCAGTTCTTC.

This clone appeared a single time. The CDR3 reads CASSIERVFQTGGYNTGELFF. The CDR3 region has the DNA TGTGCCAGTAGTATCGAGCGTGTTTTTCAGACAGGGGGATATAACACCGGGGAGCTGTTTTTT. The chain combines TRBV19 with TRBJ2-2, with 9 bases identical to TRBD1. V gave up 3 bases and J gave up 2 bases; unmatched junction bases: 19. Germline assignment: CDR1 LNHDA and CDR2 SQIVND (reference sequence). This CDR3 is built from 21 residues. Together with reference TRBV19 and TRBJ2-2, the CDR3 gives the full variable domain: DGGITQSPKYLFRKEGQNVTLSCEQNLNHDAMYWYRQDPGQGLRLIYYSQIVNDFQKGDIAEGYSVSREKKESFPLTVTSAQKNPTAFYLCASSIERVFQTGGYNTGELFFGEGSRLTVL.

The chain recombines TRBV7-9 with TRBJ1-4, with D unclear. Per the germline V gene, CDR1 is SEHNR and CDR2 is FQNEAQ (reference sequence). The CDR3 length is 12 residues. The V and J ends lost 4 bases and 7 bases respectively, with 7 bases between them. The CDR3: CASSSVSEKLFF. The CDR3 DNA reads TGTGCCAGCAGCTCTGTCAGTGAAAAACTGTTTTTT.

V is TRBV18 and J is TRBJ1-3, with TRBD1 matching 7 bases. The trim removed 4 bases at V and 3 bases at J, leaving 6 bases unmatched. The CDR3 contains 15 residues. CDR1 and CDR2 (germline): KGHSH, LQKENI. CDR3 DNA: TGTGCCAGCTCACGAACAGGGGATCTTGGAAACACCATATATTTT. This encodes CASSRTGDLGNTIYF. Filled out from reference TRBV18 and TRBJ1-3, the complete variable domain reads NAGVMQNPRHLVRRRGQEARLRCSPMKGHSHVYWYRQLPEEGLKFMVYLQKENIIDESGMPKERFSAEFPKEGPSILRIQQVVRGDSAAYFCASSRTGDLGNTIYFGEGSWLTVV.

The rearrangement links TRBV6-5 to TRBJ2-7, with TRBD1 as a possible D gene (6 bases). The CDR3 has 12 residues. Between the trimmed V and J ends, which lost 6 bases and 1 base, there was a span of 7 bases. Germline CDR1 and CDR2: MNHEY and SVGAGI. CDR3 sequence (DNA): TGTGCCAGCAGCGGGACATCCTACGAGCAGTACTTC. Protein: CASSGTSYEQYF.

The chain carries TRBV30 and TRBJ2-7; D is unclear. The germline V gene has CDR1 GTSNPN and CDR2 SVGIG (reference sequence). The CDR3 loop spans 11 amino acids. V was cut by 4 bases and J by 1 base, with 5 bases left in between. The CDR3 bases are TGTGCCTGGACCACTTCCTACGAGCAGTACTTC. Its protein is CAWTTSYEQYF.

The chain joins TRBV19 to TRBJ2-3; D perhaps matches TRBD2 (7 bases). The CDR3 runs 16 residues. V lost 5 bases, J lost 0 bases, and 15 bases lay in between. Germline V CDR1 and CDR2: LNHDA, SQIVND (reference sequence). This chain's CDR3 is CASSPRGARSTDTQYF. In DNA form, the CDR3 reads TGTGCCAGTAGTCCACGGGGGGCCCGTAGCACAGATACGCAGTATTTT. Full variable domain (missing parts from reference TRBV19 and TRBJ2-3): DGGITQSPKYLFRKEGQNVTLSCEQNLNHDAMYWYRQDPGQGLRLIYYSQIVNDFQKGDIAEGYSVSREKKESFPLTVTSAQKNPTAFYLCASSPRGARSTDTQYFGPGTRLTVL.

This clone was counted a single time. The chain combines TRBV6-4 with TRBJ1-5; D not certain. Germline loops: CDR1 MRHNA, CDR2 SNTAGT. This CDR3 region has 14 residues. V was cut by 3 bases and J by 7 bases, with 13 bases left in between. This CDR3 reads CASSEDAAGQPQHF. The CDR3 nucleotides are TGTGCCAGCAGTGAGGATGCAGCGGGACAGCCCCAGCATTTT.

This clone was found a few times. This chain connects TRBV3-1 (or the pseudogene TRBV3-2) to TRBJ2-7; 7 bases match TRBD2. V shed 7 bases and J 4 bases; nucleotides not matched to a gene: 10. Germline V gene sequence: CDR1 LGHDT, CDR2 YNNKEL (reference sequence). The CDR3 totals 14 residues. CDR3 protein: CASTTGGTTYEQYF. In DNA form, the CDR3 reads TGTGCCAGCACCACCGGGGGGACCACTTACGAGCAGTACTTC.

The chain links TRBV6-5 to TRBJ1-4; 9 bases map to TRBD1. After removal of 5 bases from V and 4 bases from J, the junction contained 5 bases not matched to a gene. CDR3 size: 15 residues. Per the germline V gene, CDR1 is MNHEY and CDR2 is SVGAGI. CDR3 loop: CASSREDRGNEKLFF. The CDR3 nucleotides read TGTGCCAGCAGTAGAGAGGACAGGGGTAATGAAAAACTGTTTTTT.